This T cell receptor (beta chain) emerged from a study of T cell changes during pregnancy in multiple sclerosis. The germline V gene has CDR1 SGDLS and CDR2 YYNGEE. The CDR3 length is 17 residues. Trimming removed 3 bases from V and 2 bases from J; junction bases left unmatched: 10. This table comes from immunoSEQ multiplex PCR, and its TCRdb copy is limited to in-frame clones, with some not included. The sample has roughly 20,000 clones; 80% to 90% are singletons. The chain has TRBV9 and TRBJ2-3; 9 bases are shared with TRBD2. The sample consisted of CD8+ T cells from peripheral blood mononuclear cells, taken after pregnancy. The receptor's source is a female donor in good health, enrolled as a control in a pregnancy study. The CDR3 region has the DNA TGTGCCAGCAGCGCCCCGTCTAGCGGGGCTTACACAGATACGCAGTATTTT. As protein: CASSAPSSGAYTDTQYF.